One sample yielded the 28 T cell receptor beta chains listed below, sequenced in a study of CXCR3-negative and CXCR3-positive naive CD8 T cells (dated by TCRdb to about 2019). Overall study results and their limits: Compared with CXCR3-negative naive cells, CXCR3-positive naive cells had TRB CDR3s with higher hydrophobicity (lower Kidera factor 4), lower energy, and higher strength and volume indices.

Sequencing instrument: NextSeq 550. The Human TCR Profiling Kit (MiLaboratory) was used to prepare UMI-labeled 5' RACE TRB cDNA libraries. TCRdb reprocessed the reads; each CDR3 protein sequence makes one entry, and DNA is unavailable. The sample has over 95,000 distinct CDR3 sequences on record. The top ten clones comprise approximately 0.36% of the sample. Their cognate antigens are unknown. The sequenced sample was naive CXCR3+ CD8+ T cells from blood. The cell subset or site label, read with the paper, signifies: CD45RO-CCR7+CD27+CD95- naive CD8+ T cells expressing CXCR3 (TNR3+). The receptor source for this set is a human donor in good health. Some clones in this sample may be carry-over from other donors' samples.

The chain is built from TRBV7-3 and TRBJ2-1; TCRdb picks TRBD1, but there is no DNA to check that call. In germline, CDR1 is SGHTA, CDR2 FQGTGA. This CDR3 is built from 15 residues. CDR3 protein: CASSPRAGALNEQSF.

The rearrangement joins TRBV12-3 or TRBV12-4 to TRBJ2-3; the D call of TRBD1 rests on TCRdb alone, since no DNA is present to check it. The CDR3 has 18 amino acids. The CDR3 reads CASSLGNDPHPRTDTQYF.

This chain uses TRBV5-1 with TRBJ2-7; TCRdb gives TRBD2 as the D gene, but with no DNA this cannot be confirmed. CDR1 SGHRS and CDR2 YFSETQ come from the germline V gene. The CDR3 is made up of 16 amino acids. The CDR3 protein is CASSGTLAGRGYEQYF. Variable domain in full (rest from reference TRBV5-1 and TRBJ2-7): KAGVTQTPRYLIKTRGQQVTLSCSPISGHRSVSWYQQTPGQGLQFLFEYFSETQRNKGNFPGRFSGRQFSNSRSEMNVSTLELGDSALYLCASSGTLAGRGYEQYFGPGTRLTVT.

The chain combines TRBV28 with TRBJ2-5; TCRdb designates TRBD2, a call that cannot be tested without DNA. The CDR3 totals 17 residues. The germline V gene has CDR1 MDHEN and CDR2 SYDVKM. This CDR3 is CASSLSLAGGQQETQYF. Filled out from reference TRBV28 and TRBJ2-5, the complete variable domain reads DVKVTQSSRYLVKRTGEKVFLECVQDMDHENMFWYRQDPGLGLRLIYFSYDVKMKEKGDIPEGYSVSREKKERFSLILESASTNQTSMYLCASSLSLAGGQQETQYFGPGTRLLVL.

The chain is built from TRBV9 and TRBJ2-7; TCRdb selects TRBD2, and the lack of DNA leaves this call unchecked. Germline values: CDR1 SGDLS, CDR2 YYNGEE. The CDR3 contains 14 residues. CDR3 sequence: CASSPAGGFYEQYF.

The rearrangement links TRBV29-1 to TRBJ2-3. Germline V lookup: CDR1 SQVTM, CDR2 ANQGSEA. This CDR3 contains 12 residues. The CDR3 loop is CSVIAQRDTQYF.

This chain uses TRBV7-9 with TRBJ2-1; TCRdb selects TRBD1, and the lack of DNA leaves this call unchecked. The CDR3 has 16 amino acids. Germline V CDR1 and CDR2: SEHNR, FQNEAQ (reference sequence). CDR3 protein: CASSQRLGGPYNEQFF.

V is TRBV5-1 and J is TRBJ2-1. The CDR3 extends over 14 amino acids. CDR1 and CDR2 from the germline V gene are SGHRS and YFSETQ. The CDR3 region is CASSLLSIANEQFF.

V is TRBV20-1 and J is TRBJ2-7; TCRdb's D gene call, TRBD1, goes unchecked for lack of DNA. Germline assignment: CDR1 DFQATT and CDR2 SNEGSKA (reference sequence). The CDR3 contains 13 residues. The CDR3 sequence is CSAQPRGPYEQYF.

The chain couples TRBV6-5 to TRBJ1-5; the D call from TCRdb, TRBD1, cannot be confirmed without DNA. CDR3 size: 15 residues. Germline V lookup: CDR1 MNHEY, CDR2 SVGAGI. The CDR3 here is CASSYSYRGHQPQHF.

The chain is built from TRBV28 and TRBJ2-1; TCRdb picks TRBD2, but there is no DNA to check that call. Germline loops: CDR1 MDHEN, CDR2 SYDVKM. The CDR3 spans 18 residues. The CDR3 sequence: CASSSGTSGRAGVYEQFF. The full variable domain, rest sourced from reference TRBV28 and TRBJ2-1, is DVKVTQSSRYLVKRTGEKVFLECVQDMDHENMFWYRQDPGLGLRLIYFSYDVKMKEKGDIPEGYSVSREKKERFSLILESASTNQTSMYLCASSSGTSGRAGVYEQFFGPGTRLTVL.

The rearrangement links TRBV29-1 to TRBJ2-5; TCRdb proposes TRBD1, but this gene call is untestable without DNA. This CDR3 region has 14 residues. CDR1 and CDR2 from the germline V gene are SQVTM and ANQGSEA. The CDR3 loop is CSVTPRGQGETQYF.

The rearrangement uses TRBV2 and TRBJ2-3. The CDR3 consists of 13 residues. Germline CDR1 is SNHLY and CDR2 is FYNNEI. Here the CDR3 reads CASIGQNTDTQYF. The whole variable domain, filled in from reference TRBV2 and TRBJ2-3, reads EPEVTQTPSHQVTQMGQEVILRCVPISNHLYFYWYRQILGQKVEFLVSFYNNEISEKSEIFDDQFSVERPDGSNFTLKIRSTKLEDSAMYFCASIGQNTDTQYFGPGTRLTVL.

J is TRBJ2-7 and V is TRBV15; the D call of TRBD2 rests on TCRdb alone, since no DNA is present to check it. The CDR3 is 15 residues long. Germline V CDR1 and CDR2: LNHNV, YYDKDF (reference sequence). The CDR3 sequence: CATSTKREGLDEQYF.

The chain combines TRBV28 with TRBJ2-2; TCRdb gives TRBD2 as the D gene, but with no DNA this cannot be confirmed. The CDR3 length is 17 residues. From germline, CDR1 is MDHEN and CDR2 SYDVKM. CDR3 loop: CASLFALSGGVTGELFF.

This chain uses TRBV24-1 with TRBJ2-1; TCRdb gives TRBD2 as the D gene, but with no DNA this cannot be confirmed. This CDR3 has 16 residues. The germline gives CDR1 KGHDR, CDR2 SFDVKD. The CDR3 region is CATSDWAGGQTNEQFF.

CDR3: CASTSWLAASYNEQFF. The V call is TRBV28, the J call TRBJ2-1; TCRdb picks TRBD2, but there is no DNA to check that call. The CDR3 sequence is 16 residues long. CDR1 and CDR2 (germline): MDHEN, SYDVKM.

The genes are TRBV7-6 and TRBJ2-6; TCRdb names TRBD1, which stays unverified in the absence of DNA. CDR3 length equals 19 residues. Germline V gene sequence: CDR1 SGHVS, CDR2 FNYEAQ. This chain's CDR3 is CASSFPLRAVDSGANVLTF.

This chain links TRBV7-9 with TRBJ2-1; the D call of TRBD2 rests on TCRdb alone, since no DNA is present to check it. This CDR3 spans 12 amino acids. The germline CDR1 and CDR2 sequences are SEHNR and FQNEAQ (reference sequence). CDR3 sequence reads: CASSRSLAEQFF.

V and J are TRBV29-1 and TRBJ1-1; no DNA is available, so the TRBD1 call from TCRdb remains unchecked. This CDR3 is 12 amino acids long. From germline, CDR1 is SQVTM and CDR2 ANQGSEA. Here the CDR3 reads CSVDRGNTEAFF. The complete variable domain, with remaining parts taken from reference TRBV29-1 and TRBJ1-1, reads SAVISQKPSRDICQRGTSLTIQCQVDSQVTMMFWYRQQPGQSLTLIATANQGSEATYESGFVIDKFPISRPNLTFSTLTVSNMSPEDSSIYLCSVDRGNTEAFFGQGTRLTVV.

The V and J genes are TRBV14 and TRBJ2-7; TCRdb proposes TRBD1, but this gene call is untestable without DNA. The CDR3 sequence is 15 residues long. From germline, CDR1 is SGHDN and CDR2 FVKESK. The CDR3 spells CASSQGQGLNYEQYF.

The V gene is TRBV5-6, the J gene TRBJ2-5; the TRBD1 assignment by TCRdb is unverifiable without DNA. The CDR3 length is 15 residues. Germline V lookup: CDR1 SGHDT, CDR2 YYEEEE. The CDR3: CASSLRGRGQETQYF.

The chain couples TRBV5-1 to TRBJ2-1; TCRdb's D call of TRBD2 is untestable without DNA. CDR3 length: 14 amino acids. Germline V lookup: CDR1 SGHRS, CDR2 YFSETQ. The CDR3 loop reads CASSLEDRGNEQFF. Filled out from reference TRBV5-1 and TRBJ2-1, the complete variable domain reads KAGVTQTPRYLIKTRGQQVTLSCSPISGHRSVSWYQQTPGQGLQFLFEYFSETQRNKGNFPGRFSGRQFSNSRSEMNVSTLELGDSALYLCASSLEDRGNEQFFGPGTRLTVL.

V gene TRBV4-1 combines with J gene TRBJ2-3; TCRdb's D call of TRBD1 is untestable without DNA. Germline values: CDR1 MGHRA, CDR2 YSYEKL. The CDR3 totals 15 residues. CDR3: CASSQLQGGTDTQYF.

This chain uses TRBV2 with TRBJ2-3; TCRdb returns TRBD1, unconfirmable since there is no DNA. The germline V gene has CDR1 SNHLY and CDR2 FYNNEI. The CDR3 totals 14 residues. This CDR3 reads CASFEGKGTDTQYF.

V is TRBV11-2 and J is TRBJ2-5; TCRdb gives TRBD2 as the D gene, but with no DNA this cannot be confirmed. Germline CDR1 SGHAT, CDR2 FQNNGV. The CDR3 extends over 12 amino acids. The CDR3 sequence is CASSGGGETQYF. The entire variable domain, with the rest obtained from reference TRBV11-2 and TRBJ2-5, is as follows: EAGVAQSPRYKIIEKRQSVAFWCNPISGHATLYWYQQILGQGPKLLIQFQNNGVVDDSQLPKDRFSAERLKGVDSTLKIQPAKLEDSAVYLCASSGGGETQYFGPGTRLLVL.

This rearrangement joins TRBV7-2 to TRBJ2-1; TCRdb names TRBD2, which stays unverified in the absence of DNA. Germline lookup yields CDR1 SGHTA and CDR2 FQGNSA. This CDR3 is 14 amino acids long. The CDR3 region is CASSSGLLYNEQFF.

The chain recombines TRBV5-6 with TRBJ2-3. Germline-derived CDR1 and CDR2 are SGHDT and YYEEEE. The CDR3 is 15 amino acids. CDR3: CASSGDGTSTDTQYF.